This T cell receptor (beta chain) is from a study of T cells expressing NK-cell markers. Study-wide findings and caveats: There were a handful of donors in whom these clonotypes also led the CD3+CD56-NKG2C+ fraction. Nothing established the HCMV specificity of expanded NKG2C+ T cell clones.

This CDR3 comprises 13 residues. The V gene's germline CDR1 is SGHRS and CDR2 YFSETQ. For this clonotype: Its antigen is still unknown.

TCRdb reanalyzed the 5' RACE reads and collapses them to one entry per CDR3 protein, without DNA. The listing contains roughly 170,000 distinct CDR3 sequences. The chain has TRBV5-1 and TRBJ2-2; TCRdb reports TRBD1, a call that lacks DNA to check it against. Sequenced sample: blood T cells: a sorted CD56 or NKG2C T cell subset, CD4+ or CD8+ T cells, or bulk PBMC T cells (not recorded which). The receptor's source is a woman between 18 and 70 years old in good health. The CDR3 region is CASSFRDPGELFF.